This T cell receptor (beta chain) emerged from a study of T cells in localized non-small cell lung cancer. General study findings and limits: Adjacent lung was found to contain a median roughly 50 of the top 100 tumor clones. Prolonged overall survival went with higher T cell density in the blood. The study found T cell clonality highest in uninvolved adjacent lung, above tumor.

The repertoire was sequenced with immunoSEQ multiplex PCR; TCRdb's copy has only in-frame clones and lacks some. In the table there are more than 30,000 clones, 70% to 90% of which are singletons. As to this clone: Its specificity is not known.

The germline gives CDR1 SGHTA, CDR2 FQGNSA. V lost 1 base, J lost 8 bases, and 5 bases stayed unmatched. The CDR3 length is 15 residues. The TCR sequence derives from a male donor older than 55 with stage III lung adenocarcinoma. The specimen was peripheral blood, collected before any cancer treatment. This chain uses TRBV7-2 with TRBJ1-6, with 7 bases aligning to TRBD1. The CDR3 region has the DNA TGTGCCAGCAGCTTAGTAGGGGGCGGTTATTCACCCCTCCACTTT. Its protein is CASSLVGGGYSPLHF. The variable domain in full, with the rest retrieved from reference TRBV7-2 and TRBJ1-6, is GAGVSQSPSNKVTEKGKDVELRCDPISGHTALYWYRQSLGQGLEFLIYFQGNSAPDKSGLPSDRFSAERTGGSVSTLTIQRTQQEDSAVYLCASSLVGGGYSPLHFGNGTRLTVT.